This T cell receptor (beta chain) was observed in a study of T cell responses to AZD1222 COVID-19 vaccine. Repertoires were generated with immunoSEQ multiplex PCR, while TCRdb's copy carries only in-frame clones and drops some. The sample records some 94,000 clones, about 92% being singletons. This sequence was found in an adult in good health. Sequenced material: peripheral blood, taken on day 0 of AZD1222 vaccination.

This CDR3 is CASSPTHNEQFF. In DNA, the CDR3 is TGTGCCAGCAGCCCGACGCACAATGAGCAGTTCTTC. This sequence joins TRBV12-3 or TRBV12-4 and TRBJ2-1, with no clear D. The CDR3 length is 12 residues. V lost 6 bases and J lost 5, with 8 bases in between.